This TCR beta chain emerged from a study of T and B cells in COVID-19 patients. On the study more broadly: About 90% of the roughly 20 active-infection patients had comorbidities associated with unfavorable COVID-19 outcome. Study results and caveats: Patients with COVID-19 reportedly showed strongly skewed T cell receptor beta variable and joining gene usage. The recovered cohort had under 3,000 exclusive TCR clusters, including a few dozen low generation probability clusters.

TRB rearrangements were amplified by multiplex PCR with BIOMED2 TRB-A/B primers. TCRdb used MiXCR to reprocess the multiplex PCR reads, holding one entry per CDR3 protein. The data show some 1,200 distinct CDR3 sequences, with 20% to 25% seen just once and more than 15% held by the top ten. Blood genomic DNA input for TRB amplification was 250-500 ng. Between the trimmed V and J ends, which lost 9 bases and 1 base, there was a span of 18 bases. This CDR3 spans 15 amino acids. Germline V lookup: CDR1 LNHDA, CDR2 SQIVND (reference sequence). In this sample, this clonotype is large (0.1 to 1%). Antigen: not known.

The V call is TRBV19, the J call TRBJ1-2; D may be TRBD1 (6 bases). Material: blood. The sequence came from a human donor with active COVID-19. The CDR3 nucleotides are TGTGCCAGCCTAAATGGAGAGGGGGGTAACTATGGCTACACCTTC. Translating it yields CASLNGEGGNYGYTF. Full variable domain (rest looked up from reference TRBV19 and TRBJ1-2): DGGITQSPKYLFRKEGQNVTLSCEQNLNHDAMYWYRQDPGQGLRLIYYSQIVNDFQKGDIAEGYSVSREKKESFPLTVTSAQKNPTAFYLCASLNGEGGNYGYTFGSGTRLTVV.